This T cell receptor (beta chain) stems from a study of blood T cells in healthy people across ages. Per sample, a minimum of 6.5 million PBMCs were isolated. About this clonotype: What it binds is unknown.

Germline V gives CDR1 MNHNY, CDR2 SVGAGI (reference sequence). CDR3 size: 14 residues. V was pared by 2 bases and J by 6 bases, with 12 bases between. PCR was performed a second time for about 7 to 12 cycles using a sample-barcoded 5' primer and a J-beta primer mix. Unique molecular identifiers of 12 random nucleotides labeled each cDNA. Using its own MiXCR run on the 5' RACE reads, TCRdb lists one record per CDR3 protein. In the table there are about 690,000 distinct CDR3 sequences, around 41% of which are singletons. Study-level points and caveats: The fall in TCR beta diversity per million T cells was roughly linear with age. Samples with more naive T cells showed higher observed beta diversity.

Material: blood. This clonotype was obtained from a man older than 75 in good health. The rearrangement uses TRBV6-6 and TRBJ2-3; maybe TRBD2 (5 bases). CDR3 nucleotides: TGTGCCAGCAGTTACCCCCCTAGCAGGGATACGCAGTATTTT. Protein sequence: CASSYPPSRDTQYF.